This is a list of T cell receptor beta chains from one sample in a study of T cell responses to AZD1222 COVID-19 vaccine. Sequenced by immunoSEQ multiplex PCR; TCRdb stores in-frame clones only, minus some. The sample records roughly 150,000 clones, 80% to 95% being singletons. This sample comprised peripheral blood, obtained on day 0 of AZD1222 vaccination. The receptor set was obtained from an adult in good health. Each CDR3 is given with its conserved first and last residue. D genes are given only for firm matches. Clone size is given for some rows only: seen once, a few or many times, or a class if the clone is expanded.

TRBJ2-6 . once TRBV28 CASWGTGANVLTF TGTGCCAGCTGGGGTACTGGGGCCAACGTCCTGACTTTC
TRBJ2-7 TRBD1 . TRBV10-3 CASVEGAGDEQYF TGTGCCAGTGTTGAGGGGGCAGGCGACGAGCAGTACTTC
TRBJ2-7 . . TRBV4-2 CASSQEKATEQYF TGTGCCAGCAGCCAAGAGAAGGCCACCGAGCAGTACTTC
TRBJ2-1 TRBD2 . TRBV5-4 CASSLPGLAGPVRNEQFF TGTGCCAGCAGCTTACCGGGACTAGCGGGTCCGGTTCGCAATGAGCAGTTCTTC
TRBJ1-5 TRBD1 . TRBV18 CASSHTGTGAGDQPQHF TGTGCCAGCTCACACACCGGGACAGGGGCGGGCGATCAGCCCCAGCATTTT
TRBJ2-6 . . TRBV10-3 CAISEGNSGANVLTF TGTGCCATCAGTGAAGGCAACTCTGGGGCCAACGTCCTGACTTTC
TRBJ2-5 TRBD2 once TRBV5-1 CASSPGTSGEETQYF TGCGCCAGCAGCCCGGGGACTAGCGGTGAAGAGACCCAGTACTTC
TRBJ1-4 . . TRBV9 CASSSQISFNEKLFF TGTGCCAGCAGCTCCCAAATCAGCTTTAATGAAAAACTGTTTTTT
TRBJ2-1 TRBD2 . TRBV9 CASSVITSGYNEQFF TGTGCCAGCAGCGTAATCACTAGCGGATACAATGAGCAGTTCTTC
TRBJ2-7 TRBD1 . TRBV28 CASSLPGTAYEQYF TGTGCCAGCAGTTTACCGGGGACAGCCTACGAGCAGTACTTC
TRBJ2-5 . . TRBV15 CATSRDLGEETQYF TGTGCCACCAGCAGAGATCTCGGGGAAGAGACCCAGTACTTC
TRBJ2-1 TRBD2 . TRBV5-1 CASSQYDLGGGAPNEQFF TGCGCCAGCAGCCAATACGATCTTGGCGGGGGGGCCCCCAATGAGCAGTTCTTC
TRBJ1-5 . . TRBV12-3/TRBV12-4 CASSLTGNQPQHF TGTGCCAGCAGTTTAACAGGTAATCAGCCCCAGCATTTT
TRBJ2-2 TRBD2 . TRBV5-4 CASSWDYGELFF TGTGCCAGCAGCTGGGACTACGGGGAGCTGTTTTTT
TRBJ1-6 . few TRBV7-2 CASSPDRPTGNSPLHF TGTGCCAGCAGCCCAGATAGACCGACGGGGAATTCACCCCTCCACTTT
TRBJ1-2 . . TRBV19 CASSISPPGRGAPNYGYTF TGTGCCAGTAGTATAAGCCCGCCCGGTAGGGGGGCGCCTAACTATGGCTACACCTTC
TRBJ1-5 . few TRBV30 CAWSVRGSGNQPQHF TGTGCCTGGAGTGTAAGGGGATCCGGTAATCAGCCCCAGCATTTT